This T cell receptor beta chain emerged from a study of a mutant IDH1 vaccine in newly diagnosed glioma (dated by TCRdb to the early 2020s). For the wider study: In the chemotherapy-containing groups, vaccination started alongside temozolomide cycles, whereas in patients who had radiotherapy alone it started 4-6 weeks after radiotherapy. Of the roughly 31 treated patients, 62.5% were male and around 40% were female, and the mean age was around 40 years. Prior to enrollment, patients had been given standard therapy consisting of radiotherapy alone, temozolomide alone, or radiochemotherapy with temozolomide, with the combination given to most patients. The week-35 safety follow-up took place at visit V12, and the week-47 end of study took place at visit V13. Peripheral blood was drawn at six visits: V03 (baseline), V05, V07, V10, V12 and V13. For exploratory analyses, about two dozen treated patients had longitudinal TCRB deep sequencing done wherever samples were available.

Remarks on this clone: What antigen it recognizes has not been identified. No quality values exist for individual bases; no much larger clone is one base distant.

Per the germline V gene, LGHNA is the CDR1 and YSLEER is the CDR2. The CDR3 has 16 amino acids, counting the end cysteine and phenylalanine. Here the CDR3 DNA is all that survives: 48 bases in frame from base 1. Trimming removed 0 bases from V and 7 bases from J, leaving 19 bases between the germline ends. Libraries were made using the immunoSEQ multiplex PCR assay. Rearranged TCR beta chain sequences were amplified using the hsTCRB Kit according to the manufacturer's protocol. An Illumina MiSeq was used to sequence the TCRB libraries. Per the source publication's procedure: The kit vendor's proprietary platform handled demultiplexing, trimming and gene mapping. Here the immuneACCESS table is served through TCRdb, limited to in-frame sequences with V and J called. Missing clones are a known gap in these copies; in checked studies unresolved V genes cover under half, and the rest lacks a known reason. That table is the source of V, J and clone size, and D and trimming were worked out from the DNA. The sample table holds approximately 50,000 clones, of which around 80% were seen once. Just under 5% of the sample is in the top ten clones.

The time point label here, explained by the study, means: week 47, end of study. Each vaccine dose was 300 ug of a 20-mer mutant IDH1 peptide in Montanide, given subcutaneously with topical imiquimod. Patients were given eight vaccinations, in weeks 1, 3, 5, 7, 11, 15, 19 and 23, which matched visits V03 through V10. Donors had newly diagnosed WHO grade 3 or 4 IDH1-mutant astrocytomas with loss of nuclear ATRX. The samples were drawn from NOA16, a multicentre, single-arm, open-label phase I trial in Germany that tested a mutant IDH1 peptide vaccine in humans for the first time. Genomic DNA for TCRB sequencing was extracted from EDTA blood using the DNeasy Blood and Tissue Kit. Study-wide findings and limitations: It was noted by the authors that analyses of patient blood samples could not be reproduced owing to sample limitations. No apparent relationship was observed between pseudoprogression and alterations in the top peripheral T cell clonotypes detected by TCRB sequencing. Immune responses induced by the vaccine were seen in approximately 93% of patients across multiple MHC alleles. Selection of PBMC samples for TCRB deep sequencing was based on availability.

This material consisted of PBMCs, taken from a glioma patient whose treatment included an IDH1 peptide vaccine. This receptor chain uses TRBV4-3 and TRBJ2-7; the D region possibly corresponds to TRBD2 (5 bases align). The TCR originated in a woman aged 35 to 49 with glioma. Some clones in this sample may be carry-over from other donors' samples. The CDR3 reads CASSQELQRYSGEQYF. The DNA is TGCGCCAGCAGCCAAGAACTTCAGCGTTATTCGGGGGAGCAGTACTTC.